Following are 6 T cell receptor beta chains from one sample sequenced in a study of cytomegalovirus exposure and HLA in healthy donors. Vbeta (60) and Jbeta (13) primers were used in the PCR. Clones were read by immunoSEQ multiplex PCR, and TCRdb kept only the in-frame ones, dropping some. The sample table includes 150,000 or so clones. The sample comprised PBMCs. The receptors originated from a woman aged 50 to 60 in good health and CMV-seronegative.

This chain joins TRBV5-4 and TRBJ2-2, with 7 bases aligning to TRBD2. CDR3 length equals 16 residues. The ends lost 0 bases at V and 1 base at J; junction bases unmatched: 3. Germline V gene sequence: CDR1 SGHNT, CDR2 YYREEE (reference sequence). In DNA form, the CDR3 reads TGTGCCAGCAGCTTGGGCCTAGCGGAGAACACCGGGGAGCTGTTTTTT. Translating gives CASSLGLAENTGELFF. Looking up the rest from reference TRBV5-4 and TRBJ2-2 gives the full variable domain: ETGVTQSPTHLIKTRGQQVTLRCSSQSGHNTVSWYQQALGQGPQFIFQYYREEENGRGNFPPRFSGLQFPNYSSELNVNALELDDSALYLCASSLGLAENTGELFFGEGSRLTVL.

The chain joins TRBV4-3 to TRBJ2-7; possibly TRBD2 for D (5 bases). The germline V gene encodes CDR1 LGHNA and CDR2 YSLEER. Trimming cost V 4 bases and J 2 bases, with 12 bases left between them. This CDR3 comprises 14 residues. Written as DNA, the CDR3 is TGCGCCAGCAGCCGGACGGGGTCGACCTACGAGCAGTACTTC. This sequence encodes CASSRTGSTYEQYF.

The chain couples TRBV18 to TRBJ1-2; perhaps TRBD1 as D (5 bases). The length of the CDR3 is 12 residues. CDR1 KGHSH and CDR2 LQKENI come from the germline V gene. The V end lost 2 bases, the J end lost 5 bases, and 6 bases lay between the germline ends. As DNA, the CDR3 is TGTGCCAGCTCACCAAGGGGTTATGGCTACACCTTC. Protein product: CASSPRGYGYTF. Full variable domain (rest looked up from reference TRBV18 and TRBJ1-2): NAGVMQNPRHLVRRRGQEARLRCSPMKGHSHVYWYRQLPEEGLKFMVYLQKENIIDESGMPKERFSAEFPKEGPSILRIQQVVRGDSAAYFCASSPRGYGYTFGSGTRLTVV.

The chain carries TRBV7-2 and TRBJ2-5, with D hard to call. The V gene's germline CDR1 is SGHTA and CDR2 FQGNSA. CDR3 length: 12 amino acids. V was pared by 5 bases and J by 5 bases, with 9 bases between. The CDR3 DNA reads as TGTGCCAGCAGCCCAATCGGGGAGACCCAGTACTTC. Residues: CASSPIGETQYF.

This chain joins TRBV12-5 and TRBJ1-5; D is possibly TRBD1 (5 bases). This CDR3 is 15 amino acids long. V was trimmed by 4 bases and J by 7 bases, leaving 17 bases between them. The germline V gene encodes CDR1 LGHNT and CDR2 FRNRAP. The CDR3: CASGSTRAGDQPQHF. The CDR3 DNA reads as TGTGCTAGTGGTTCCACCCGAGCGGGGGACCAGCCCCAGCATTTT.

The V gene is TRBV11-2, the J gene TRBJ1-5; 7 bases map to TRBD1. The CDR3 totals 14 residues. In germline, CDR1 is SGHAT, CDR2 FQNNGV. With 9 bases clipped from V and 0 bases from J, the junction kept 5 bases outside the gene matches. The CDR3 region has the DNA TGTGCCAGTAAGGCAGGGGGTAGCAATCAGCCCCAGCATTTT. Residues: CASKAGGSNQPQHF.